This T cell receptor beta chain was obtained from a study of cytomegalovirus exposure and HLA in healthy donors. Study summary: The 110 million or so unique TCR beta sequences, from some 170 million T cells, were found by an earlier analysis. Study-level results: Specificity for CMV antigens was confirmed in vitro for a few of the CMV-associated chains. Reports credit the classifier with highly specific, highly sensitive diagnosis of cytomegalovirus status. In a later analysis, TCR beta V- and J-gene trimming showed a link to a missense DCLRE1C variant.

In the PCR, 60 Vbeta and 13 Jbeta primers were used. Libraries were prepared by immunoSEQ multiplex PCR; TCRdb keeps only in-frame clonotypes and omits some of them. Of approximately 150,000 clones listed, about 71% are singletons. This clone was seen only a few times. No antigen is known for it. CDR1 is GTSNPN, CDR2 SVGIG, per germline (reference sequence). The V gene lost 1 base and the J gene lost 4 bases, with 11 bases spanning the gap. The CDR3 sequence is 13 residues long. The material sequenced was PBMCs. The rearrangement joins TRBV30 to TRBJ2-7, with no clear D. The receptor was isolated from a woman in her 30s in good health and CMV-seronegative. This CDR3 is CAWSDTVLYEQYF. The CDR3 DNA is TGTGCCTGGAGTGATACAGTGCTGTACGAGCAGTACTTC. Together with reference TRBV30 and TRBJ2-7, the CDR3 gives the full variable domain: SQTIHQWPATLVQPVGSPLSLECTVEGTSNPNLYWYRQAAGRGLQLLFYSVGIGQISSEVPQNLSASRPQDRQFILSSKKLLLSDSGFYLCAWSDTVLYEQYFGPGTRLTVT.